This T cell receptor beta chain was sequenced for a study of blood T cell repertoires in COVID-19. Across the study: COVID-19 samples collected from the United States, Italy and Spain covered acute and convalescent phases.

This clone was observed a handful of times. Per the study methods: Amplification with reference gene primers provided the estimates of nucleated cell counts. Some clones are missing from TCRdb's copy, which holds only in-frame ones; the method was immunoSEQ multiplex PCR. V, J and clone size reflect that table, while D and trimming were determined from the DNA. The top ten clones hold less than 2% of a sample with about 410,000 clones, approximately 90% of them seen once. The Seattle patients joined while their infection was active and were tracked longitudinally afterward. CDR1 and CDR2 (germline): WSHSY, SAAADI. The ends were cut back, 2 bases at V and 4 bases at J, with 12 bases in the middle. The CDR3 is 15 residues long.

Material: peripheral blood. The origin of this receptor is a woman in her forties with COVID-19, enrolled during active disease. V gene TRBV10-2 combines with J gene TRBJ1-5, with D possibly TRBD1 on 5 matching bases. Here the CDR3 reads CASSEIQAINQPQHF. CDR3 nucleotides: TGCGCCAGCAGTGAGATACAGGCTATTAATCAGCCCCAGCATTTT.